There are a few counts of the clone carrying this TCR beta chain. CDR1 is MDHEN and CDR2 is SYDVKM in the germline V gene. The CDR3 consists of 15 residues. Trimming left V 6 bases short and J 1 base short, with 15 bases between. TCRdb keeps only in-frame clones here, not all; method: immunoSEQ multiplex PCR. In the table there are 130,000 or so clones, roughly 84% of which are singletons. The data were taken from a study of T cell responses to AZD1222 COVID-19 vaccine. This material consisted of peripheral blood, taken on day 0 of AZD1222 vaccination. The chain couples TRBV28 to TRBJ1-1, with D maybe TRBD1 (5 bases). The receptor was isolated from an adult in good health. CDR3 residues: CASSPGGIGNTEAFF. As DNA, the CDR3 is TGTGCCAGCAGCCCTGGGGGGATAGGGAACACTGAAGCTTTCTTT.